This is a list of T cell receptor beta chains from one sample in a study of T cells in Graves' hyperthyroidism and ophthalmopathy. MiXCR was run by TCRdb on the multiplex PCR reads, yielding one entry per CDR3 protein. The sample carries fewer than 650,000 distinct CDR3 sequences, approximately 14% recorded once. The specimen sequenced was blood. Receptors originate from a woman aged 40 to 50 with Graves' ophthalmopathy. Both conserved end residues are part of each CDR3. The order of the fields is J gene, clone size, V gene, D gene, CDR3 protein, CDR3 DNA. A D gene is named only where the DNA matches it firmly. Not every row has a clone size; where given, it reads once, few, many or a size class.

TRBJ1-1	many	TRBV19	.	CASSISDGTEAFF	TGTGCCAGTAGTATATCGGATGGCACTGAAGCTTTCTTT
TRBJ1-2	many	TRBV29-1	TRBD1	CSVEFPGQDNYGYTF	TGCAGCGTTGAATTTCCCGGACAGGATAACTATGGCTACACCTTC
TRBJ2-5	many	TRBV11-2	TRBD2	CASSSRTSGVQETQYF	TGTGCCAGCAGCTCAAGGACTAGCGGGGTCCAAGAGACCCAGTACTTC
TRBJ1-1	many	TRBV6-4	.	CASRSVFGTEAFF	TGTGCCAGCAGATCCGTCTTTGGAACTGAAGCTTTCTTT
TRBJ2-7	many	TRBV11-2	.	CASTQTGTPEQYF	TGTGCCAGCACCCAGACCGGGACTCCCGAGCAGTACTTC
TRBJ1-1	few	TRBV27	.	CASSLLGYGGPTEAFF	TGTGCCAGCAGTTTATTGGGGTACGGGGGCCCCACTGAAGCTTTCTTT
TRBJ2-7	many	TRBV11-2	.	CASSLVGGTAYEQYF	TGTGCCAGCAGCTTAGTGGGCGGGACAGCCTACGAGCAGTACTTC
TRBJ2-7	many	TRBV5-1	TRBD2	CASSSVDSGVSYEQYF	TGCGCCAGCAGCTCCGTTGATAGCGGGGTTTCCTACGAGCAGTACTTC
TRBJ1-3	.	TRBV5-1	.	CASSLLNSGNTIYF	TGCGCCAGCAGCTTGTTGAACTCTGGAAACACCATATATTTT
TRBJ2-7	few	TRBV7-3	TRBD2	CASSQAGGPSEQYF	TGTGCCAGCAGCCAAGCGGGAGGGCCATCCGAGCAGTACTTC
TRBJ1-1	few	TRBV12-3/TRBV12-4	.	CASRPQQVKGTEAFF	TGTGCCAGCAGGCCACAACAGGTTAAGGGGACTGAAGCTTTCTTT
TRBJ2-7	many	TRBV20-1	TRBD1	CSASSDRATYEQYF	TGCAGTGCTAGTTCCGACAGGGCAACCTACGAGCAGTACTTC
TRBJ2-7	many	TRBV4-1	.	CASSQGLAYEQYF	TGCGCCAGCAGCCAAGGACTAGCCTACGAGCAGTACTTC
TRBJ1-2	many	TRBV20-1	TRBD1	CSAGLLARDSYGYTF	TGCAGTGCCGGTCTATTAGCCCGGGACAGCTATGGCTACACCTTC
TRBJ1-2	many	TRBV12-3/TRBV12-4	TRBD1	CASSLEVEDRDDGYTF	TGTGCCAGCAGTTTAGAAGTGGAGGACAGGGATGATGGCTACACCTTC
TRBJ2-7	many	TRBV10-3	TRBD1	CATRGGQGAREQYF	TGTGCCACCAGAGGCGGGCAGGGGGCGCGTGAGCAGTACTTC
TRBJ1-1	few	TRBV20-1	.	CSAPRAEDTEAFF	TGCAGTGCTCCGCGAGCGGAAGACACTGAAGCTTTCTTT
TRBJ2-7	many	TRBV3-1	.	CASSQDDAGEQYF	TGTGCCAGCAGCCAAGATGATGCGGGCGAGCAGTACTTC
TRBJ1-1	many	TRBV7-4	.	CATQWVTAFF	TGTGCCACCCAATGGGTGACGGCTTTCTTT
TRBJ2-2	many	TRBV7-3	.	CASKSGSGANTGELFF	TGTGCCAGCAAATCAGGGAGTGGGGCGAACACCGGGGAGCTGTTTTTT
TRBJ1-2	many	TRBV28	.	CASSLTGTVYGYTF	TGTGCCAGCAGCCTTACCGGGACGGTCTATGGCTACACCTTC
TRBJ2-2	many	TRBV2	TRBD2	CASIRTRVLAGELFF	TGTGCCAGCATAAGGACTAGAGTCTTGGCCGGGGAGCTGTTTTTT
TRBJ2-7	.	TRBV11-2	TRBD2	CASSLDSGRALYEQYF	TGTGCCAGCAGCTTAGATAGCGGGAGGGCCCTTTACGAGCAGTACTTC
TRBJ2-7	many	TRBV20-1	TRBD2	CSARKNSGRYEQYF	TGCAGTGCTAGAAAAAATAGCGGGAGGTACGAGCAGTACTTC
TRBJ1-3	few	TRBV5-1	.	CASSLSGTTGGHTIYF	TGCGCCAGCAGCTTGTCCGGGACCACGGGAGGCCACACCATATATTTT
TRBJ1-2	many	TRBV12-3/TRBV12-4	TRBD1	CASSPLAGQGFYGYTF	TGTGCCAGCAGTCCCCTAGCTGGACAGGGGTTTTATGGCTACACCTTC
TRBJ2-7	.	TRBV6-5	TRBD1	CASSSPQGAAYEQYF	TGTGCCAGCAGTTCGCCACAGGGGGCGGCCTACGAGCAGTACTTC
TRBJ1-5	.	TRBV28	.	CASSRPGWGINQPQHF	TGTGCCAGCAGCCGCCCCGGTTGGGGGATCAATCAGCCCCAGCATTTT
TRBJ2-7	many	TRBV15	.	CATSRAEPRGSYEQYF	TGTGCCACCAGCAGAGCTGAACCCCGGGGTTCCTACGAGCAGTACTTC
TRBJ2-7	few	TRBV29-1	.	CSVTIGVQYF	TGCAGCGTTACTATAGGGGTCCAGTACTTC
TRBJ2-5	many	TRBV6-2/TRBV6-3	TRBD2	CASRPSGHQTQYF	TGTGCCAGCAGACCTAGCGGTCACCAGACCCAGTACTTC
TRBJ2-2	many	TRBV12-3/TRBV12-4	TRBD2	CASSFVLISGRWYTGELFF	TGTGCCAGCAGTTTTGTTTTGATTAGCGGGAGGTGGTACACCGGGGAGCTGTTTTTT
TRBJ2-2	.	TRBV5-1	.	CASSLDRPNTGELFF	TGCGCCAGCAGCTTGGACCGCCCGAACACCGGGGAGCTGTTTTTT
TRBJ2-5	many	TRBV29-1	.	CSVIRGETQYF	TGCAGCGTTATTAGGGGAGAGACCCAGTACTTC
TRBJ2-5	few	TRBV19	TRBD2	CASSTTSGWGKTQYF	TGTGCCAGTAGTACGACTAGCGGGTGGGGGAAGACCCAGTACTTC
TRBJ2-5	.	TRBV29-1	.	CSVATHVRAGETQYF	TGCAGCGTTGCAACTCACGTACGGGCTGGGGAGACCCAGTACTTC
TRBJ2-2	many	TRBV5-1	.	CASRPFEYGELFF	TGCGCCAGCAGACCCTTCGAGTACGGGGAGCTGTTTTTT
TRBJ2-7	many	TRBV4-3	.	CASSQAGGRDEQYF	TGCGCCAGCAGCCAAGCCGGGGGCCGCGACGAGCAGTACTTC
TRBJ2-7	many	TRBV25-1	.	CASSDHGSGEQYF	TGTGCCAGCAGTGATCACGGGTCGGGGGAGCAGTACTTC
TRBJ2-5	many	TRBV7-2	.	CASSRYLTSGVQETQYF	TGTGCCAGCAGCCGCTATTTAACCAGCGGAGTTCAAGAGACCCAGTACTTC
TRBJ1-2	many	TRBV29-1	.	CSVERRTYGYTF	TGCAGCGTAGAACGTCGGACCTATGGCTACACCTTC
TRBJ1-5	few	TRBV7-8	.	CASSLGGTRNQPQHF	TGTGCCAGCAGCCTTGGTGGGACTAGGAATCAGCCCCAGCATTTT